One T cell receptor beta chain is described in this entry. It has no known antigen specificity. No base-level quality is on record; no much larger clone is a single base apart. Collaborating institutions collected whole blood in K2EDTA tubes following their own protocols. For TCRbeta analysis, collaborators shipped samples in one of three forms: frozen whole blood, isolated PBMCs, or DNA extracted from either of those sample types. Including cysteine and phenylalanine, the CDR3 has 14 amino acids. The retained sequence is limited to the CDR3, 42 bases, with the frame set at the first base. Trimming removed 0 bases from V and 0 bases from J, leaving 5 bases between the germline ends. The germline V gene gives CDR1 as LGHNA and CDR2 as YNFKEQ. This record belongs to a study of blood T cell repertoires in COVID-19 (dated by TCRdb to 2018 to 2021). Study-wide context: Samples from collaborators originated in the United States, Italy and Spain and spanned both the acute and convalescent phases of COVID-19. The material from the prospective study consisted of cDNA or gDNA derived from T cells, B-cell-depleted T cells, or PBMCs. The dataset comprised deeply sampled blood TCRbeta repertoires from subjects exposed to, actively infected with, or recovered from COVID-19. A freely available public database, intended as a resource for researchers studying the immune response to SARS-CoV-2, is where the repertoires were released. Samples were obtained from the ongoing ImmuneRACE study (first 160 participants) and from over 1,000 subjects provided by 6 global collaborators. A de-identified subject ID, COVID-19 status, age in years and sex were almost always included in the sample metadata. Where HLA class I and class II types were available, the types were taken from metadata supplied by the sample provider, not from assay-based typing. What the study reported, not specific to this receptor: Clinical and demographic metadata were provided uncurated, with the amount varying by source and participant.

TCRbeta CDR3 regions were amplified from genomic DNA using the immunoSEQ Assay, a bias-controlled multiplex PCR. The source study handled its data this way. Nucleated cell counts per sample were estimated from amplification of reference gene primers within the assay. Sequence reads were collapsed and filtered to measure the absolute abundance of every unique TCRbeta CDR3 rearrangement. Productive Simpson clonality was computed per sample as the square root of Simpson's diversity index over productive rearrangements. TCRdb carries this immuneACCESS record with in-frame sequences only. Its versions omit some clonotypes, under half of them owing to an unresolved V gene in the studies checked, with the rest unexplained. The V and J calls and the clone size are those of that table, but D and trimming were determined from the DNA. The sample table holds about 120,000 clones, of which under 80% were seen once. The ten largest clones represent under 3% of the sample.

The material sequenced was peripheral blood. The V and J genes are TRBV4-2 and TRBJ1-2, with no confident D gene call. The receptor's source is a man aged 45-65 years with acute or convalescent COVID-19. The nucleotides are TGTGCCAGCAGCCAAGAGCAGTCTAACTATGGCTACACCTTC. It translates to CASSQEQSNYGYTF.